These 21 T cell receptor beta chains were all obtained from the same sample, sequenced in a study of CD8+ T cells in alopecia areata. Following RNA extraction, reverse transcription yielded cDNA that acted as the sequencing template. TCRdb keeps only in-frame clones here, not all; method: immunoSEQ multiplex PCR. The sample has about 180,000 clones; about 66% are singletons. Sequencing was performed on CD8+ T cells sorted from blood, taken at week 0. Receptors were obtained from a human donor with alopecia areata.

The chain has TRBV13 and TRBJ2-5, with 9 bases aligning to TRBD2. V lost 5 bases, J lost 3 bases, and 4 bases stayed unmatched. This CDR3 spans 14 amino acids. The germline V gene has CDR1 PRHDT and CDR2 FYEKMQ (reference sequence). This chain's CDR3 is CASSHRLAEETQYF. As DNA, the CDR3 is TGTGCCAGCAGCCATCGACTAGCGGAAGAGACCCAGTACTTC.

This clone has a single count. The chain couples TRBV4-1 to TRBJ1-2, with D hard to call. Trimming took 4 bases from V and 7 from J, leaving 16 bases between them. This CDR3 contains 14 residues. CDR1 and CDR2 from the germline V gene are MGHRA and YSYEKL. CDR3 in DNA: TGCGCCAGCAGCCGCCGACGGACGCGTACTGGCTACACCTTC. Protein sequence: CASSRRRTRTGYTF.

The chain links TRBV6-1 to TRBJ2-1, with a tentative D call TRBD2 (5 bases). Trimming left V 6 bases short and J 4 bases short, with 7 bases between. The CDR3 has 12 residues. Looked up from germline, CDR1 is MNHNS and CDR2 is SASEGT. The CDR3 sequence is CASRRDYNEQFF. CDR3 in DNA: TGTGCCAGCAGACGGGATTACAATGAGCAGTTCTTC.

The chain carries TRBV30 and TRBJ1-5; 8 nucleotides agree with TRBD1. This CDR3 has 14 amino acids. Trimming at V came to 0 bases and at J to 6 bases, leaving 4 bases not matched to a gene. CDR1 and CDR2 (germline): GTSNPN, SVGIG (reference sequence). The CDR3 region is CAWSVQGVGQPQHF. CDR3 coding DNA: TGTGCCTGGAGTGTACAGGGGGTTGGTCAGCCCCAGCATTTT.

The chain is built from TRBV7-9 and TRBJ1-2; 9 nucleotides match TRBD1. The V gene's germline CDR1 is SEHNR and CDR2 FQNEAQ (reference sequence). The CDR3 has 14 amino acids. J gave up 4 bases and V 4 bases, and 4 bases lay outside the gene matches. The CDR3 DNA reads as TGTGCCAGCAGCTACGGACAGGGGAGCTATGGCTACACCTTC. Translated, it gives CASSYGQGSYGYTF.

V is TRBV7-9 and J is TRBJ1-1, with D possibly being TRBD1 (6 bases). The CDR3 is made up of 14 amino acids. Germline V CDR1 and CDR2: SEHNR, FQNEAQ (reference sequence). V lost 5 bases and J lost 4, with 14 bases in between. CDR3 sequence (DNA): TGTGCCAGCAGCACTACTACAGGGAGCACTGAAGCTTTCTTT. Translation gives CASSTTTGSTEAFF. Variable domain in full (rest from reference TRBV7-9 and TRBJ1-1): DTGVSQNPRHKITKRGQNVTFRCDPISEHNRLYWYRQTLGQGPEFLTYFQNEAQLEKSRLLSDRFSAERPKGSFSTLEIQRTEQGDSAMYLCASSTTTGSTEAFFGQGTRLTVV.

This clone occurred once. The J gene is TRBJ2-5, the V gene TRBV4-1; D is unclear. The V gene's germline CDR1 is MGHRA and CDR2 YSYEKL. The CDR3 totals 14 residues. Trimming took off 1 base at V and 5 bases at J, with 11 bases between the two ends. The CDR3 reads CASSQGIGMETQYF. For the CDR3, the DNA is TGCGCCAGCAGCCAAGGGATAGGGATGGAGACCCAGTACTTC.

This chain joins TRBV2 and TRBJ1-5; D is possibly TRBD1 (6 bases). In germline, CDR1 is SNHLY, CDR2 FYNNEI. The V gene lost 7 bases and the J gene lost 4 bases, with 11 bases spanning the gap. The CDR3 consists of 13 residues. This chain's CDR3 is CASKKTGNQPQHF. The CDR3 nucleotides are TGTGCCAGCAAAAAGACAGGAAATCAGCCCCAGCATTTT.

The V and J genes are TRBV23-1 and TRBJ2-1, with D perhaps TRBD2 (5 bases). TRBV23-1 is an ORF, and what it does is uncertain. This CDR3 region has 15 residues. Trimming took off 1 base at V and 5 bases at J, with 12 bases between the two ends. CDR3 bases: TGCGCCAGCAGTCAATGCGGGCCCGAAAACAATGAGCAGTTCTTC. As protein: CASSQCGPENNEQFF.

For this clone: A much larger clonotype is one base distant, so this may be a read error. The chain is built from TRBV4-1 and TRBJ1-4, with a possible D match to TRBD1 (5 bases). The V end lost 4 bases, the J end lost 6 bases, and 24 bases lay between the germline ends. Germline CDR1 MGHRA, CDR2 YSYEKL. This CDR3 spans 18 amino acids. The CDR3 region has the DNA TGCGCCAGCAGCCTGACCTTGGGGCAGGGAGGAAGCGATGAAAAACTGTTTTTT. It codes for CASSLTLGQGGSDEKLFF.

This clone was observed a few times. The chain combines TRBV2 with TRBJ1-6; a weak D match, TRBD1 (6 bases). The CDR3 has 15 residues. The germline V gene has CDR1 SNHLY and CDR2 FYNNEI. Trimming left V 3 bases short and J 9 bases short, with 15 bases between. CDR3 sequence reads: CASSEAGEVGSPLHF. CDR3 DNA sequence: TGTGCCAGCAGTGAGGCAGGGGAGGTTGGTTCACCCCTCCACTTT.

The rearrangement uses TRBV6-5 and TRBJ1-2, with D uncertain. From germline, CDR1 is MNHEY and CDR2 SVGAGI. The CDR3 has 14 residues. Trimming removed 2 bases from V and 3 bases from J, with 10 bases in between. CDR3 in amino acids: CASSYGPHHYGYTF. CDR3 nucleotide sequence: TGTGCCAGCAGTTACGGGCCACATCACTATGGCTACACCTTC.

This clone was counted a few times. The V gene is TRBV23-1, the J gene TRBJ2-2; 7 bases match TRBD1. TRBV23-1 is known as an ORF, though its function is uncertain. The CDR3 covers 20 residues. The trim removed 0 bases at V and 2 bases at J, leaving 15 bases unmatched. The CDR3 sequence is CASSQSGGQVPTINTGELFF. The CDR3 bases are TGCGCCAGCAGTCAATCCGGCGGACAGGTCCCCACGATCAACACCGGGGAGCTGTTTTTT.

The genes are TRBV7-9 and TRBJ1-2; no firm D call. The CDR3 covers 14 residues. Trimming cost V 4 bases and J 4 bases, with 13 bases left between them. Per the germline V gene, CDR1 is SEHNR and CDR2 is FQNEAQ (reference sequence). DNA for the CDR3: TGTGCCAGCAGCTCCCCCACTGATGGCTATGGCTACACCTTC. Its translation: CASSSPTDGYGYTF.

The CDR3 DNA sequence: TGCGCCAGCAGCCTGTCAGGGGGCGCCGACACCGGGGAGCTGTTTTTT. Its protein product is CASSLSGGADTGELFF. The V call is TRBV4-1, the J call TRBJ2-2, with TRBD1 matching over 8 bases. The CDR3 consists of 16 residues. The germline CDR1 and CDR2 sequences are MGHRA and YSYEKL. The V segment lost 4 bases and the J segment 3 bases; nucleotides outside the gene matches: 7.

The genes are TRBV9 and TRBJ1-2; D unclear. Trimming pared 3 bases from V and 5 bases from J, leaving 5 bases between. The germline V gene has CDR1 SGDLS and CDR2 YYNGEE. This CDR3 has 11 amino acids. CDR3 region: CASSGAYGYTF. The CDR3, as DNA: TGTGCCAGCAGCGGCGCGTATGGCTACACCTTC.

The V gene is TRBV4-1, the J gene TRBJ1-1; D not certain. This CDR3 contains 14 residues. Germline lookup yields CDR1 MGHRA and CDR2 YSYEKL. V lost 1 base and J 8 bases, leaving 14 bases between the germline ends. CDR3 loop: CASSQGFFGTEAFF. Here the CDR3 DNA reads TGCGCCAGCAGCCAAGGTTTTTTCGGCACCGAAGCTTTCTTT.

As concerns this clone: The sample has other DNA sequences that encode this CDR3 too. This sequence joins TRBV13 and TRBJ1-4; 7 bases align to TRBD1. Per the germline V gene, CDR1 is PRHDT and CDR2 is FYEKMQ (reference sequence). This CDR3 contains 13 residues. The V segment lost 4 bases and the J segment 6 bases; nucleotides outside the gene matches: 2. The CDR3 coding sequence is TGTGCCAGCAGCTCAGGGACAGATGAAAAACTGTTTTTT. This gives the protein CASSSGTDEKLFF.

This clone occurred a few times. The rearrangement joins TRBV29-1 to TRBJ2-2; weak D call: TRBD1 (6 bases). Germline lookup yields CDR1 SQVTM and CDR2 ANQGSEA. The CDR3 is made up of 15 amino acids. Trimming removed 2 bases at V and 0 bases at J, with 10 bases between. The CDR3 spells CSVETGSANTGELFF. CDR3 nucleotide sequence: TGCAGCGTTGAAACAGGGTCCGCGAACACCGGGGAGCTGTTTTTT.

The chain couples TRBV9 to TRBJ1-2; the match to TRBD1 covers 7 bases. Germline V lookup: CDR1 SGDLS, CDR2 YYNGEE. Trimming removed 3 bases from V and 2 bases from J; junction bases left unmatched: 7. The CDR3 runs 15 residues. The CDR3 bases are TGTGCCAGCAGCGGCGCAGGGACAGCCAACTATGGCTACACCTTC. It is translated as CASSGAGTANYGYTF.

The chain uses TRBV15 and TRBJ1-2; D may be TRBD1 (5 bases). Germline values: CDR1 LNHNV, CDR2 YYDKDF (reference sequence). The V and J ends lost 5 bases and 7 bases respectively, with 14 bases between them. This CDR3 region has 13 residues. The CDR3 region is CATSARDFFGYTF. The CDR3 DNA reads as TGTGCCACCAGCGCCCGGGACTTCTTTGGCTACACCTTC. The full variable domain, its missing parts supplied by reference TRBV15 and TRBJ1-2, is DAMVIQNPRYQVTQFGKPVTLSCSQTLNHNVMYWYQQKSSQAPKLLFHYYDKDFNNEADTPDNFQSRRPNTSFCFLDIRSPGLGDTAMYLCATSARDFFGYTFGSGTRLTVV.